This is a list of T cell receptor beta chains from one sample in a study of shared clonotypes between healthy human individuals. Method: immunoSEQ multiplex PCR; TCRdb's copy keeps in-frame clones and lacks some. The sample yields 1,500,000 or so clones, roughly 96% seen once. Sequencing used naive CD4+ T cells sorted from blood. These receptors were taken from a man aged 30 to 45 in good health. The CDR3 runs from the conserved cysteine through the conserved F or W. Each record gives: J gene, clone size, V gene, D gene, CDR3 protein, CDR3 DNA. The D gene is left open where the match is weak. Clone size is not always given. Where it is, it says once, few, many or a class for expanded clones.

TRBJ2-5,.,TRBV7-9,TRBD1,CASSLRGTVQETQYF,TGTGCCAGCAGCTTAAGGGGGACAGTCCAAGAGACCCAGTACTTC
TRBJ2-1,once,TRBV28,TRBD2,CASSPSSGSINEQFF,TGTGCCAGCAGTCCATCTAGCGGGAGCATAAATGAGCAGTTCTTC
TRBJ2-1,once,TRBV6-1,.,CASSGQNNEQFF,TGTGCCAGCAGTGGGCAGAACAATGAGCAGTTCTTC
TRBJ2-5,once,TRBV30,.,CAWSRTQETQYF,TGTGCCTGGAGCCGGACTCAAGAGACCCAGTACTTC
TRBJ2-7,.,TRBV6-5,TRBD2,CASSRQGLAPYEQYF,TGTGCCAGCAGTAGACAGGGACTAGCCCCCTACGAGCAGTACTTC
TRBJ1-2,.,TRBV4-3,TRBD1,CASSQVHRGDYGYTF,TGCGCCAGCAGCCAAGTCCACAGGGGCGACTATGGCTACACCTTC
TRBJ2-1,.,TRBV15,TRBD1,CATSRPPGQGTYNEQFF,TGTGCCACCAGCAGACCCCCGGGACAGGGCACCTACAATGAGCAGTTCTTC
TRBJ2-1,.,TRBV11-3,.,CASSYRDSPIGEQFF,TGTGCCAGCAGCTACCGGGACTCCCCAATAGGTGAGCAGTTCTTC
TRBJ2-7,.,TRBV7-2,.,CASSSLTGTYEQYF,TGTGCCAGCAGCTCATTGACAGGTACCTACGAGCAGTACTTC
TRBJ2-7,.,TRBV18,TRBD2,CASSLGTSGTYEQYF,TGTGCCAGCTCACTTGGGACTAGCGGGACCTACGAGCAGTACTTC
TRBJ1-1,.,TRBV6-1,.,CASSVGANTEAFF,TGTGCCAGCAGTGTTGGGGCGAACACTGAAGCTTTCTTT
TRBJ2-7,.,TRBV27,.,CASSFASGPMTAPLSYEQYF,TGTGCCAGCAGTTTTGCCTCCGGTCCGATGACTGCGCCCCTCTCCTACGAGCAGTACTTC
TRBJ2-7,.,TRBV28,TRBD1,CASTLPKGAAYEQYF,TGTGCCAGCACCCTACCGAAGGGGGCGGCCTACGAGCAGTACTTC
TRBJ2-2,.,TRBV6-1,.,CASSGRTVTAGELFF,TGTGCCAGCAGTGGGCGGACAGTGACGGCCGGGGAGCTGTTTTTT